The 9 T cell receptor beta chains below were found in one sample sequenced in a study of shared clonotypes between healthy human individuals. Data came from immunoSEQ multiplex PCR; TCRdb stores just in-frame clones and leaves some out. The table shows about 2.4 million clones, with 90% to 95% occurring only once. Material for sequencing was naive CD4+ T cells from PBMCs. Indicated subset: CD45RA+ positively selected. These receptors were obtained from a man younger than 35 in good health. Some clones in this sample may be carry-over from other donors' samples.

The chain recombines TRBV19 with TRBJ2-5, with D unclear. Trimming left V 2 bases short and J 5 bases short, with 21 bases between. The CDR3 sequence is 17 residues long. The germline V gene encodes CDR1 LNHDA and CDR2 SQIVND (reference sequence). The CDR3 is CASSITIPPGRRETQYF. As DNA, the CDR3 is TGTGCCAGTAGTATAACTATTCCGCCAGGTCGTAGGGAGACCCAGTACTTC. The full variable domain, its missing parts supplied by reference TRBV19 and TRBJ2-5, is DGGITQSPKYLFRKEGQNVTLSCEQNLNHDAMYWYRQDPGQGLRLIYYSQIVNDFQKGDIAEGYSVSREKKESFPLTVTSAQKNPTAFYLCASSITIPPGRRETQYFGPGTRLLVL.

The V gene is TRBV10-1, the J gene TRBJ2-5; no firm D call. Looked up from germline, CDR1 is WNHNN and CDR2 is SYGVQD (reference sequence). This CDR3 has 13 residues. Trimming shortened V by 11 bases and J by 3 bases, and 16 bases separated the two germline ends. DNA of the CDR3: TGCGCCGCTTCGGGCGGCCTGAAAGAGACCCAGTACTTC. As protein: CAASGGLKETQYF.

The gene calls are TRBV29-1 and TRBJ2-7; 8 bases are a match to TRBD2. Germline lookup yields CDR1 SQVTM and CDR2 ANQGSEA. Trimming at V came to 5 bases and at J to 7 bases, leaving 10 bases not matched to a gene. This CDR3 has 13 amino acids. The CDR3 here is CSVPGTSTREQYF. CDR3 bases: TGCAGCGTTCCCGGGACTAGTACGAGGGAGCAGTACTTC.

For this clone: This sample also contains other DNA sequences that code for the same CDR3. CDR3 nucleotide sequence: TGTGCCAGCAGTTACGGGAGCGAGACCCAGTACTTC. It encodes CASSYGSETQYF. V is TRBV6-5 and J is TRBJ2-5; D is perhaps TRBD2 (5 bases). CDR1 is MNHEY and CDR2 is SVGAGI in the germline V gene. This CDR3 comprises 12 residues. V was clipped by 2 bases and J by 5 bases, with 6 bases between them.

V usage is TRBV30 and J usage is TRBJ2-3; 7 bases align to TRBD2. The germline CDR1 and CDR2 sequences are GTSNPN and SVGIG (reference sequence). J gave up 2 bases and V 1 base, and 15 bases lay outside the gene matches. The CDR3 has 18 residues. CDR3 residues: CAWSDDWGSGATTDTQYF. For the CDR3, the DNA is TGTGCCTGGAGTGACGATTGGGGCAGCGGGGCGACCACAGATACGCAGTATTTT.

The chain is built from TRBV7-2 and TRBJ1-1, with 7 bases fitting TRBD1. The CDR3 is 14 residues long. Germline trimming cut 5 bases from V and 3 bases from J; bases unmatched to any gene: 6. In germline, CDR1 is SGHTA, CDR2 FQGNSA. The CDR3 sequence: CASSQDRAHTEAFF. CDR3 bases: TGTGCCAGCAGCCAAGACAGGGCCCACACTGAAGCTTTCTTT.

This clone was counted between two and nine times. The CDR3 is CASSDRTGRNEQFF. Written as DNA, the CDR3 is TGTGCCAGCAGTGATCGTACAGGGCGGAATGAGCAGTTCTTC. The chain links TRBV2 to TRBJ2-1; weak D call: TRBD1 (6 bases). From germline, CDR1 is SNHLY and CDR2 FYNNEI. The CDR3 has 14 residues. V gave up 3 bases and J gave up 7 bases, with 13 bases separating them.

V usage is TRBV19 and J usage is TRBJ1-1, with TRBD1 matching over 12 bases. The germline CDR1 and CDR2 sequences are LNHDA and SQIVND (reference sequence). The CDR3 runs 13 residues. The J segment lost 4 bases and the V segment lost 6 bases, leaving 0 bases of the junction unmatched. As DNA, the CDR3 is TGTGCCAGTAGGGGACAGGGGGCCACTGAAGCTTTCTTT. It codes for CASRGQGATEAFF.

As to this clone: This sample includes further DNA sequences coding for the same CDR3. CDR3: CASSPGRGTYEQYF. The CDR3 DNA reads as TGTGCCAGCTCACCGGGAAGGGGGACCTACGAGCAGTACTTC. J is TRBJ2-7 and V is TRBV18, with D perhaps matching TRBD1 (6 bases). This CDR3 region has 14 residues. Germline CDR1 KGHSH, CDR2 LQKENI. Trimming removed 3 bases at V and 2 bases at J, with 11 bases between.